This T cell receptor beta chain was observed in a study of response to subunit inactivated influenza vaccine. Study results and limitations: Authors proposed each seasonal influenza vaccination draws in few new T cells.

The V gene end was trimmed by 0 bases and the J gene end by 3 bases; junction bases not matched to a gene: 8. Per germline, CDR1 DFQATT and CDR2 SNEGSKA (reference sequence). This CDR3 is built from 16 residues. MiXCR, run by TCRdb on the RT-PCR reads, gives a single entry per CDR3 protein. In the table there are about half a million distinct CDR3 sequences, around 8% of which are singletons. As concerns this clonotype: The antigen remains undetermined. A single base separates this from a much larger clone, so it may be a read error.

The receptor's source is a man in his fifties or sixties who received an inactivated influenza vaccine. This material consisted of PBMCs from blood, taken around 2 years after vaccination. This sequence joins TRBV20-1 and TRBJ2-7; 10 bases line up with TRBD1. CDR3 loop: CSARDTGTGDSYEQYF. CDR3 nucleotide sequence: TGCAGTGCTAGAGATACCGGGACAGGGGATAGCTACGAGCAGTACTTC.